This passage covers 20 T cell receptor beta chains from one sample sequenced in a study of Graves' ophthalmopathy and Graves' hyperthyroidism. TCR beta CDR3 amplification used RNA transcripts. First-round RT-PCR employed HTBI primers, with a second-round multiplex PCR after it. TCRdb re-derived calls from the multiplex PCR reads in MiXCR, one entry per CDR3 protein. Of about 740,000 distinct CDR3 sequences in the sample, 40% were seen once. Source material: peripheral blood. Receptors were obtained from an adult man with Graves' ophthalmopathy.

In the case of this clonotype: At one end, the junction sequence differs from germline, possibly due to a read error. The J gene is TRBJ1-1, the V gene TRBV10-3; D possibly corresponds to TRBD1 (5 bases). Germline V gene sequence: CDR1 ENHRY, CDR2 SYGVKD. This CDR3 is 13 amino acids long. CDR3 in amino acids: CASSPSWTSEAFF. The CDR3, as DNA: TGTGCCAGCAGTCCCTCATGGACATCTGAGGCTTTCTTT.

This clonotype occurred once. V and J are TRBV2 and TRBJ2-7, with 14 bases lining up with TRBD2. CDR3 length: 16 residues. Germline V CDR1 and CDR2: SNHLY, FYNNEI. With 8 bases clipped from V and 2 bases from J, the junction kept 8 bases outside the gene matches. The CDR3 protein is CASSPLGLAGAYEQYF. The CDR3 nucleotides read TGTGCCAGCTCACCCCTGGGACTAGCGGGAGCCTACGAGCAGTACTTC.

This clonotype was recorded many times. The chain employs TRBV12-3 or TRBV12-4 and TRBJ1-6; 9 bases match TRBD1. The CDR3 covers 15 residues. V dropped 5 bases and J dropped 13; count of bases not matched to a gene: 12. CDR3 in DNA: TGTGCCAGCAGTCCCGGGACAGGGAATAGGGGGCCCCTCCACTTT. Translation gives CASSPGTGNRGPLHF.

The chain is built from TRBV3-1 and TRBJ2-3, with TRBD2 as a possible D gene (6 bases). V was cut by 4 bases and J by 2 bases, with 16 bases left in between. Germline CDR1 and CDR2: LGHDT and YNNKEL (reference sequence). The CDR3 spans 16 residues. The DNA for the CDR3 is TGTGCCAGCAGCCCAAGAGCGGCTAGCGCCACAGATACGCAGTATTTT. This codes for CASSPRAASATDTQYF.

This clonotype was picked up many times. The V and J genes are TRBV29-1 and TRBJ2-5; D perhaps matches TRBD1 (5 bases). The CDR3 runs 11 residues. Germline CDR1 and CDR2: SQVTM and ANQGSEA. V was cut by 5 bases and J by 3 bases, with 7 bases left in between. The CDR3 protein is CSVLGEETQYF. DNA for the CDR3: TGCAGCGTTTTAGGGGAAGAGACCCAGTACTTC.

J is TRBJ1-4 and V is TRBV2; D is uncertain. This CDR3 contains 16 residues. Trimming cost V 5 bases and J 8 bases, with 21 bases left between them. The germline gives CDR1 SNHLY, CDR2 FYNNEI. As DNA, the CDR3 is TGTGCCAGCAGTTACTTAAGCGTGCCTCTGCGGGAAAAACTGTTTTTT. Its protein product is CASSYLSVPLREKLFF. The complete variable domain, with remaining parts taken from reference TRBV2 and TRBJ1-4, reads EPEVTQTPSHQVTQMGQEVILRCVPISNHLYFYWYRQILGQKVEFLVSFYNNEISEKSEIFDDQFSVERPDGSNFTLKIRSTKLEDSAMYFCASSYLSVPLREKLFFGSGTQLSVL.

This chain joins TRBV5-1 and TRBJ2-5; TRBD1 matches at 11 bases. The end of the DNA aligns better with TRBJ2-1, so the J call may be wrong. Germline V gene sequence: CDR1 SGHRS, CDR2 YFSETQ. The CDR3 totals 15 residues. The CDR3 region is CASSLGGTGGNEQFF. CDR3 nucleotide sequence: TGCGCCAGCAGCTTGGGGGGGACAGGGGGCAATGAGCAGTTCTTC.

In this sample, this clonotype turned up many times. The chain recombines TRBV10-3 with TRBJ2-7, with a tentative D call TRBD1 (5 bases). The CDR3 sequence is 13 residues long. Germline values: CDR1 ENHRY, CDR2 SYGVKD. V lost 5 bases, J lost 3 bases, and 11 bases lay in between. This CDR3 reads CAISQGTHYEQYF. The CDR3 nucleotides are TGTGCCATCAGTCAGGGTACCCACTACGAGCAGTACTTC.

This clonotype was detected many times. The chain couples TRBV2 to TRBJ2-7; TRBD1 agrees at 9 bases. The CDR3 has 13 residues. Unmatched junction bases numbered 7, after V lost 6 bases and J lost 7 bases. CDR1 SNHLY and CDR2 FYNNEI come from the germline V gene. The CDR3 coding sequence is TGTGCCAGCAGCTGGACAGGGGCTGGTGAGCAGTACTTC. Translation: CASSWTGAGEQYF.

For this clonotype: The conserved phenylalanine or tryptophan is not found at the CDR3 terminus, so this likely reflects a read error. The CDR3 protein is CAASRDRGYSNQPQHL. In DNA, the CDR3 is TGTGCCGCCAGCAGAGATCGAGGGTATAGCAATCAGCCCCAGCATCTT. The chain combines TRBV15 with TRBJ1-5, with unresolved D. This CDR3 contains 16 residues. Germline V CDR1 and CDR2: LNHNV, YYDKDF (reference sequence).

This clonotype was detected ten times or more. The CDR3 DNA reads as TGTGCCAGCAGCTTACCAGGGACAGGAAACACCATATATTTT. Translation gives CASSLPGTGNTIYF. The chain links TRBV13 to TRBJ1-3; possibly TRBD1 for D (6 bases). This CDR3 has 14 amino acids. Germline values: CDR1 PRHDT, CDR2 FYEKMQ (reference sequence). V was shortened by 2 bases and J by 4 bases, with 9 bases between the two germline ends. Using reference TRBV13 and TRBJ1-3 for the parts outside the CDR3, the full variable domain is AAGVIQSPRHLIKEKRETATLKCYPIPRHDTVYWYQQGPGQDPQFLISFYEKMQSDKGSIPDRFSAQQFSDYHSELNMSSLELGDSALYFCASSLPGTGNTIYFGEGSWLTVV.

Ten or more counts support this clonotype. The chain links TRBV10-3 to TRBJ1-1; D uncertain. Germline assignment: CDR1 ENHRY and CDR2 SYGVKD. V lost 4 bases to trimming and J lost 4 bases, with 13 bases between them. The CDR3 contains 14 residues. The CDR3 coding sequence is TGTGCCATCAGTGGGACCTCAGCCGGCACTGAAGCTTTCTTT. Amino acids: CAISGTSAGTEAFF.

Only a few counts were recorded for this clonotype. The V gene is TRBV4-3, the J gene TRBJ1-2; no clear D gene. With 0 bases removed from V and 7 bases from J, the gap between germline ends came to 9 bases. The CDR3 loop spans 13 amino acids. The germline V gene encodes CDR1 LGHNA and CDR2 YSLEER. The CDR3 here is CASSQDEFSGYTF. CDR3 sequence (DNA): TGCGCCAGCAGCCAAGATGAATTCTCTGGCTACACCTTC.

Turning to this clonotype: This could be a read error, since a much larger clone is one nucleotide away. The J gene is TRBJ2-5, the V gene TRBV5-1, with 7 positions matching TRBD2. The trim removed 6 bases at V and 9 bases at J, leaving 8 bases unmatched. The CDR3 has 12 residues. Germline V gene lookup returns CDR1 SGHRS and CDR2 YFSETQ. The chain's CDR3 is CASKTSQEAQYF. The CDR3, as DNA: TGCGCCAGCAAGACTAGCCAGGAGGCCCAGTACTTC.

This clonotype was found a few times. J is TRBJ1-5 and V is TRBV7-9; no clear D gene. The CDR3 covers 15 residues. Trimming took 8 bases from V and 0 from J, leaving 14 bases between them. CDR1 is SEHNR, CDR2 FQNEAQ, per germline (reference sequence). DNA of the CDR3: TGTGCCAGCTCTGAGGACGGAAATAGCAATCAGCCCCAGCATTTT. Translated: CASSEDGNSNQPQHF.

On this clonotype itself: The junction and the germline gene differ at one end; a read error may be behind it. J is TRBJ1-2 and V is TRBV10-3, with 10 nucleotides matching TRBD1. The CDR3 extends over 13 amino acids. Germline loops: CDR1 ENHRY, CDR2 SYGVKD. CDR3 protein: CASSYRDRGGYTF. CDR3 DNA: TGTGCCAGCAGTTACCGGGACAGGGGTGGCTACACCTTC.

With respect to this clonotype: This may arise from a read error, as a much more abundant clone is one base away. A read error is likely, as this CDR3 ends without the conserved phenylalanine or tryptophan. This sequence joins TRBV11-2 and TRBJ1-2; no firm D call. From germline, CDR1 is SGHAT and CDR2 FQNNGV. The CDR3 contains 13 residues. V dropped 4 bases and J dropped 8 bases, with 14 bases sitting between them. CDR3 sequence: CASSSLGPNGYTS. The CDR3 nucleotides read TGTGCCAGCAGCTCCCTGGGCCCTAACGGCTACACCTCC.

Worth noting for this clonotype: Germline is not matched at one junction end, which may reflect a read error. The V and J genes are TRBV19 and TRBJ1-1; D is unresolved. The CDR3 has 13 amino acids. Per the germline V gene, CDR1 is LNHDA and CDR2 is SQIVND (reference sequence). The CDR3 loop is CASSKTGPLKASF. Here the CDR3 DNA reads TGTGCCAGTAGTAAAACTGGGCCACTTAAAGCTTCCTTT.

Many counts were recorded for this clonotype. J is TRBJ2-7 and V is TRBV29-1; D may be TRBD1 (5 bases). With 6 bases removed from V and 6 bases from J, the gap between germline ends came to 15 bases. The CDR3 totals 12 residues. Germline CDR1 SQVTM, CDR2 ANQGSEA. The CDR3 region is CSVDLRAGEQYF. The CDR3 bases are TGCAGCGTGGACCTCAGGGCCGGCGAGCAGTACTTC.

The chain joins TRBV20-1 to TRBJ1-6, with a tentative D call TRBD1 (5 bases). The length of the CDR3 is 15 residues. The V and J ends lost 3 bases and 0 bases respectively, with 9 bases between them. Germline V CDR1 and CDR2: DFQATT, SNEGSKA (reference sequence). For the CDR3, the DNA is TGCAGTGCTAGTTGGGGGTTCTCCTATAATTCACCCCTCCACTTT. Translation gives CSASWGFSYNSPLHF.